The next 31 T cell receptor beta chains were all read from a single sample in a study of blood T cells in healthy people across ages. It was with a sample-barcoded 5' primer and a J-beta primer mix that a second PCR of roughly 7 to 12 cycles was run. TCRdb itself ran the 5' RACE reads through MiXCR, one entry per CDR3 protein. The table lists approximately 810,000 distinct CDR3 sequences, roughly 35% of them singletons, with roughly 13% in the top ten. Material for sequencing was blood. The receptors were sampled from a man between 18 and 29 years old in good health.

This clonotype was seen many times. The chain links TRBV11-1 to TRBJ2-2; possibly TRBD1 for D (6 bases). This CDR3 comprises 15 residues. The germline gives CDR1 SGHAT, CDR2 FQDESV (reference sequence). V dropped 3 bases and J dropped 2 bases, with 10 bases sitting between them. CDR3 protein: CASSLGAGNTGELFF. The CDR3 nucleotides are TGTGCCAGCAGCTTGGGGGCCGGTAACACCGGGGAGCTGTTTTTT.

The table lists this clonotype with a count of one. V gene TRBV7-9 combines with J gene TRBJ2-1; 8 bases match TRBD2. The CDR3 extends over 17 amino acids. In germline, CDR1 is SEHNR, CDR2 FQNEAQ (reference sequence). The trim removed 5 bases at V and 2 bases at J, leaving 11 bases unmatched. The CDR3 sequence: CASSLGAGGPAYNEQFF. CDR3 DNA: TGTGCCAGCAGCCTAGGGGCGGGGGGTCCGGCCTACAATGAGCAGTTCTTC.

CDR3: CASSPRRSGTQYF. CDR3 DNA: TGTGCCAGCAGCCCAAGGCGGTCCGGAACCCAGTACTTC. The rearrangement uses TRBV7-2 and TRBJ2-5; D gene uncertain. Germline assignment: CDR1 SGHTA and CDR2 FQGNSA. The germline V and J ends were trimmed by 5 bases and 8 bases, with 15 bases remaining between them. The CDR3 sequence is 13 residues long.

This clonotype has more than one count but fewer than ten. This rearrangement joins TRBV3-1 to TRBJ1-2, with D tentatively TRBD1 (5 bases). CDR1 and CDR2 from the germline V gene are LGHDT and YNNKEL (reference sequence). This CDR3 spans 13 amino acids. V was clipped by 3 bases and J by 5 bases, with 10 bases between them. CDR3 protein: CASSQTDIYGYTF. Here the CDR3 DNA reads TGTGCCAGCAGCCAGACAGATATTTATGGCTACACCTTC.

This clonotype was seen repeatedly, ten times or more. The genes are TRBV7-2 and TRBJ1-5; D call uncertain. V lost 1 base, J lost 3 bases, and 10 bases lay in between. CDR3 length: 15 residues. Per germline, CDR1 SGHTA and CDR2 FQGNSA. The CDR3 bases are TGTGCCAGCAGCTTAGGGTATAGTTCCAATCAGCCCCAGCATTTT. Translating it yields CASSLGYSSNQPQHF.

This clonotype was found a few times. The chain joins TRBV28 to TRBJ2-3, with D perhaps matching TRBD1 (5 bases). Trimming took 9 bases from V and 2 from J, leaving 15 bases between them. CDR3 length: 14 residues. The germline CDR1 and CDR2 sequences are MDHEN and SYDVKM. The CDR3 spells CASGAVSYTDTQYF. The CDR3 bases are TGTGCCAGTGGGGCGGTGTCTTACACAGATACGCAGTATTTT.

CDR3 in amino acids: CASSLVLAAAYEQYF. The CDR3 DNA is TGTGCCAGCAGCTTGGTGCTAGCGGCCGCCTACGAGCAGTACTTC. The rearrangement joins TRBV7-2 to TRBJ2-7, with 7 bases matching TRBD2. This CDR3 contains 15 residues. From germline, CDR1 is SGHTA and CDR2 FQGNSA. Unmatched junction bases numbered 7, after V lost 3 bases and J lost 2 bases.

Here the CDR3 DNA reads TGTGCCCACTCCAGGGTCTCTGGAAACACCATATATTTT. It specifies CAHSRVSGNTIYF. The rearrangement uses TRBV30 and TRBJ1-3; maybe TRBD1 (5 bases). This CDR3 spans 13 amino acids. Germline lookup yields CDR1 GTSNPN and CDR2 SVGIG (reference sequence). The germline V and J ends were trimmed by 8 bases and 0 bases, with 11 bases remaining between them.

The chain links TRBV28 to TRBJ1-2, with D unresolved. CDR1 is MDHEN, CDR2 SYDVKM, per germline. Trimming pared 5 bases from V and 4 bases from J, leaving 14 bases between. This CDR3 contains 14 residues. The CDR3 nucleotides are TGTGCCAGCAGTGTGGCAGCTCAATTCTATGGCTACACCTTC. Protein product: CASSVAAQFYGYTF.

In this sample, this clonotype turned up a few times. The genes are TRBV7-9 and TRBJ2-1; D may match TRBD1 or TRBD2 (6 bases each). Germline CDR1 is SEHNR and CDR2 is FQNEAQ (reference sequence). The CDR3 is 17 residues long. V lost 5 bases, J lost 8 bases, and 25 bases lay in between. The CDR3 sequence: CASSHAGGPFSADEQFF. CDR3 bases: TGTGCCAGCAGCCACGCTGGGGGGCCGTTTTCAGCCGATGAGCAGTTCTTC.

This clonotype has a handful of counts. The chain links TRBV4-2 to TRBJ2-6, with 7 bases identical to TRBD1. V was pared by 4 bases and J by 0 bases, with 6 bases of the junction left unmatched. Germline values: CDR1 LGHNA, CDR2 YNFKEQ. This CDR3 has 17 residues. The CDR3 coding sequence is TGTGCCAGCAGCCTTGGGACAGCTTCCTCTGGGGCCAACGTCCTGACTTTC. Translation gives CASSLGTASSGANVLTF.

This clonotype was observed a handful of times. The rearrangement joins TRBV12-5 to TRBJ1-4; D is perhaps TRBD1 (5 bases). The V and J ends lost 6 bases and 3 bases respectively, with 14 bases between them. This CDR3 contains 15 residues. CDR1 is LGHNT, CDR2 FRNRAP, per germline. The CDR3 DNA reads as TGTGCTAGTGGCCCCCTGGGGGAGCCTAATGAAAAACTGTTTTTT. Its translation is CASGPLGEPNEKLFF.

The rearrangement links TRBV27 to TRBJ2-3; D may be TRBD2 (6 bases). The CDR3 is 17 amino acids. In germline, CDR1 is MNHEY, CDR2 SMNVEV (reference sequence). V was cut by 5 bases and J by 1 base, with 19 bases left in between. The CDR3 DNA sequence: TGTGCCAGCAGTCCGAACGGAGGTGCGGGGCGCACAGATACGCAGTATTTT. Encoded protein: CASSPNGGAGRTDTQYF.

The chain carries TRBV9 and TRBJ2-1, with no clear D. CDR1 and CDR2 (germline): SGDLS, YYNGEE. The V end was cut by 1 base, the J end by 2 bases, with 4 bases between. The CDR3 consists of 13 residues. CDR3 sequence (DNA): TGTGCCAGCAGCGTAAAGACCTACAATGAGCAGTTCTTC. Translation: CASSVKTYNEQFF.

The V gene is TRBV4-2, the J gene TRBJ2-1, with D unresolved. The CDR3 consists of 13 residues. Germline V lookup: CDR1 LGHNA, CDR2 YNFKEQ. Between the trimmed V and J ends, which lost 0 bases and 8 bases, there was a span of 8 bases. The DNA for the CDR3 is TGTGCCAGCAGCCAAGAAACCGGCGATGAGCAGTTCTTC. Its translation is CASSQETGDEQFF.

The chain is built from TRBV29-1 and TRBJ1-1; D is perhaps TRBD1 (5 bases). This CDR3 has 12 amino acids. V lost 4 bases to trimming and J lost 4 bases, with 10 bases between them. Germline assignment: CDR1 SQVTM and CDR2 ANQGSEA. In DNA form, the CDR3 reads TGCAGCGTTGGAGGGGTCCGCACTGAAGCTTTCTTT. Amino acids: CSVGGVRTEAFF.

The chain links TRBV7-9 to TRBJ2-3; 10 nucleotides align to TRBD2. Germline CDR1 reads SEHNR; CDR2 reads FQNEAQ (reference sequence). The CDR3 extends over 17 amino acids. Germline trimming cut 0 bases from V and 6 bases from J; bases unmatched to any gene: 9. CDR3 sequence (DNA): TGTGCCAGCAGCTTAGCCGATAGCGGGAGGCACCATGATACGCAGTATTTT. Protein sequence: CASSLADSGRHHDTQYF. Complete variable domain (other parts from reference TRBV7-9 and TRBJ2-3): DTGVSQNPRHKITKRGQNVTFRCDPISEHNRLYWYRQTLGQGPEFLTYFQNEAQLEKSRLLSDRFSAERPKGSFSTLEIQRTEQGDSAMYLCASSLADSGRHHDTQYFGPGTRLTVL.

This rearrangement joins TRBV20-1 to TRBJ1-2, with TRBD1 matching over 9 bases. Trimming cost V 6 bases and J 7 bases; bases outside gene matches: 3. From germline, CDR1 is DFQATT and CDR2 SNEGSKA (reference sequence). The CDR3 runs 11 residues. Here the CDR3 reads CSAQGAGGYTF. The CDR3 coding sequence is TGCAGTGCACAGGGGGCGGGTGGCTACACCTTC.

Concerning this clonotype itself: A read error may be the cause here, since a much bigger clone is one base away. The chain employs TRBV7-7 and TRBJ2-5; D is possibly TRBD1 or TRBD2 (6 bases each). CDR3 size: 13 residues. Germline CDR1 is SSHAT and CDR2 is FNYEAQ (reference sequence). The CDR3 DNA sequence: TGTGCTAGCAGCTTAGGGGGGTCCACTGAGCAGTACTTC. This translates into CASSLGGSTEQYF.

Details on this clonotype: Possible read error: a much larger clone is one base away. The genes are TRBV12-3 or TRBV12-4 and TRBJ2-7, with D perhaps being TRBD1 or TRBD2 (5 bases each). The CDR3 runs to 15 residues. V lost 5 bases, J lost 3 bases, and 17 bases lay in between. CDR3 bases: TGTGCCAGCAGTCTCTTCGGGACCCAGCTCTACGAGCAGTACTTC. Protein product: CASSLFGTQLYEQYF.

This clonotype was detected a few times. CDR3 residues: CASSQDSSPETQYF. The CDR3 nucleotides are TGCGCCAGCAGCCAAGATTCGAGCCCGGAGACCCAGTACTTC. J is TRBJ2-5 and V is TRBV4-3; D gene unclear. V lost 0 bases, J lost 5 bases, and 10 bases lay in between. The CDR3 length is 14 residues. Germline values: CDR1 LGHNA, CDR2 YSLEER.

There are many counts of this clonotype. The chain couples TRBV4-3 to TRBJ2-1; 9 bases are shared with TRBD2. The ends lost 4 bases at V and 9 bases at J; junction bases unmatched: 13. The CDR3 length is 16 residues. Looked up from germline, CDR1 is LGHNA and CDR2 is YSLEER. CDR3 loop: CASSPDGLARPTEQFF. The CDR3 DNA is TGCGCCAGCAGCCCAGATGGACTAGCGCGTCCCACTGAGCAGTTCTTC.

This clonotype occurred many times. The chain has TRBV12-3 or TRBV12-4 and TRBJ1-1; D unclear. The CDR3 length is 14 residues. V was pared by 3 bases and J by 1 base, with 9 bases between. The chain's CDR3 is CASSFQEKNTEAFF. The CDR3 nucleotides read TGTGCCAGCAGTTTCCAGGAGAAGAACACTGAAGCTTTCTTT.

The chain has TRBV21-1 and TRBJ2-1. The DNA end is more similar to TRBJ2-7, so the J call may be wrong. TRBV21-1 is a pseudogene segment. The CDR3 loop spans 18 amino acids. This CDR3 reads CASSKPPGVLLSYNEQYF. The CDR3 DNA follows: TGTGCCAGCAGCAAACCACCAGGAGTTTTGCTCTCCTACAATGAGCAGTACTTC.

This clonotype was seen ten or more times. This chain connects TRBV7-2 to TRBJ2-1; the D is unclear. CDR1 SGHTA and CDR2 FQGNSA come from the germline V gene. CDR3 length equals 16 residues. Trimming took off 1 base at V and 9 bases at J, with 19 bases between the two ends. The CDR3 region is CASSLERPPNGVEQFF. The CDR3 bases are TGTGCCAGCAGCTTAGAGCGCCCCCCTAATGGTGTTGAGCAGTTCTTC.

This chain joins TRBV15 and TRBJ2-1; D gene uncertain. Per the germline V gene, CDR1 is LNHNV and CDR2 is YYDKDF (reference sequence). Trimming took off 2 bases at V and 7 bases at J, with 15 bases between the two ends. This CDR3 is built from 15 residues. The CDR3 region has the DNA TGTGCCACCAGCAGATCGAAAACCCTCGGGAATGAGCAGTTCTTC. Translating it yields CATSRSKTLGNEQFF.

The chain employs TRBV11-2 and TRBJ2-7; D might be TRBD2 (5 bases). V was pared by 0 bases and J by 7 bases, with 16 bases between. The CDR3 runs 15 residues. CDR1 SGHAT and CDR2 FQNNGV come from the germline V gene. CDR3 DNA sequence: TGTGCCAGCAGCTTAGACCGGGGATCATTCAATGAGCAGTACTTC. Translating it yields CASSLDRGSFNEQYF.

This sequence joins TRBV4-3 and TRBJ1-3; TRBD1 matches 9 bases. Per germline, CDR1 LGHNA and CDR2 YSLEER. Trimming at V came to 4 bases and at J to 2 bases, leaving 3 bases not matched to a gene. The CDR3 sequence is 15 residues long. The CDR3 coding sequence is TGCGCCAGCAGCCGCAGACAGGGGGCTGGAAACACCATATATTTT. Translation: CASSRRQGAGNTIYF.

CDR3 bases: TGCAGTGCTAGCGGGGGGCTCCGGGGTTTCTCAGAGCAGTACTTC. It is translated as CSASGGLRGFSEQYF. The chain joins TRBV20-1 to TRBJ2-7, with a possible D match to TRBD2 (7 bases). Germline values: CDR1 DFQATT, CDR2 SNEGSKA (reference sequence). The CDR3 length is 15 residues. The germline V and J ends were trimmed by 3 bases and 7 bases, with 22 bases remaining between them.

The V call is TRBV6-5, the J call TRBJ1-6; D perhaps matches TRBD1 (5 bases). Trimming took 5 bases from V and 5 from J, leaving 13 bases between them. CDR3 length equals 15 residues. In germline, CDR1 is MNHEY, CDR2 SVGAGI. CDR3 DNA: TGTGCCAGCAGTCCTGGGGACGGGGATAATTCACCCCTCCACTTT. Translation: CASSPGDGDNSPLHF.

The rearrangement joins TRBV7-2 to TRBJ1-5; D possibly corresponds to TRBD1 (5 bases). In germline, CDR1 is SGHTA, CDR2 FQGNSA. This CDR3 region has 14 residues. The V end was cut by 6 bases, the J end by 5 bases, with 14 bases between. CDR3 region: CASRTGTLDQPQHF. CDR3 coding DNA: TGTGCCAGCAGGACCGGGACTTTGGATCAGCCCCAGCATTTT.